The TCR beta chain described here comes from a study of T cells after yellow fever vaccination. Background on the study: Where fractions had low cell numbers, libraries were prepared from them with the SMART-Seq v4 Ultra Low Input RNA kit.

Looked up from germline, CDR1 is ENHRY and CDR2 is SYGVKD. The trim removed 0 bases at V and 1 base at J, leaving 1 base unmatched. The CDR3 loop spans 15 amino acids. This clonotype has only a few counts. Using its own MiXCR run on the 5' RACE reads, TCRdb lists one record per CDR3 protein. The table lists some 320,000 distinct CDR3 sequences, about 9.5% of them singletons. The chain uses TRBV10-3 and TRBJ1-1; 8 bases map to TRBD1. The material sequenced was PBMCs, taken on the day of the first yellow fever vaccination. This receptor was obtained from a man aged 18 to 29 who received the YFV17D yellow fever vaccine. The CDR3 DNA sequence: TGTGCCATCAGTGAGTCGACAGGGGCGAACACTGAAGCTTTCTTT. Translation: CAISESTGANTEAFF.